The 28 T cell receptor beta chains presented below share a single source sample, sequenced in a study of T cells in Graves' hyperthyroidism and ophthalmopathy. RNA transcripts were the template for amplifying TCR beta CDR3 regions. During a first-round RT-PCR of the TCR CDR3, the HTBI primer set was used. TCRdb reprocessed the multiplex PCR reads via MiXCR and lists one record per CDR3 protein. The sample records 650,000 to 750,000 distinct CDR3 sequences, approximately 15% being singletons. The specimen was blood. The receptors were gathered from a woman younger than 35 with Graves' hyperthyroidism.

This clonotype was observed at least ten times. This chain uses TRBV9 with TRBJ2-7, with 8 bases aligning to TRBD1. The length of the CDR3 is 14 residues. Trimming cost V 3 bases and J 3 bases; bases outside gene matches: 5. CDR1 is SGDLS, CDR2 YYNGEE, per germline. The CDR3 here is CASSGGQGFYEQYF. CDR3 sequence (DNA): TGTGCCAGCAGCGGAGGACAGGGCTTCTACGAGCAGTACTTC.

This chain uses TRBV6-1 with TRBJ1-6, with D perhaps matching TRBD1 (5 bases). The CDR3 is 15 residues long. CDR1 is MNHNS and CDR2 is SASEGT in the germline V gene. The ends were cut back, 8 bases at V and 8 bases at J, with 19 bases in the middle. The CDR3: CASRTLLGDDSPLHF. The CDR3 bases are TGTGCCAGCCGAACCCTTCTAGGGGATGATTCACCCCTCCACTTT.

Notes on this clonotype: One junction end does not reproduce the germline sequence, and a read error may be involved. The chain links TRBV20-1 to TRBJ2-1; D not resolved. Germline V gene data show CDR1 as DFQATT and CDR2 as SNEGSKA (reference sequence). The length of the CDR3 is 10 residues. This chain's CDR3 is CSALYYEQFF. CDR3 coding DNA: TGCAGTGCTCTCTACTATGAGCAGTTCTTC.

V gene TRBV14 combines with J gene TRBJ1-1, with TRBD1 as a possible D gene (5 bases). V was pared by 1 base and J by 3 bases, with 12 bases between. This CDR3 has 15 residues. Germline CDR1 reads SGHDN; CDR2 reads FVKESK. The CDR3 region has the DNA TGTGCCAGCAGCCAAGTCGGGGCGCAATACACTGAAGCTTTCTTT. Translation gives CASSQVGAQYTEAFF.

The V call is TRBV20-1, the J call TRBJ2-5; 11 nucleotides line up with TRBD1. The junction had 5 bases not matched to a gene; V was cut back by 0 bases and J by 5 bases. The CDR3 spans 15 residues. Germline V gene lookup returns CDR1 DFQATT and CDR2 SNEGSKA (reference sequence). CDR3 loop: CSAREGTGGLETQYF. DNA for the CDR3: TGCAGTGCTAGAGAGGGGACAGGGGGGTTGGAGACCCAGTACTTC.

The table lists this clonotype with many counts. The J gene is TRBJ2-7, the V gene TRBV6-2 or TRBV6-3; no clear D gene. The CDR3 sequence is 15 residues long. Trimming removed 0 bases at V and 3 bases at J, with 12 bases between. The germline CDR1 and CDR2 sequences are MNHEY and SVGEGT. The CDR3 reads CASSYSTADFYEQYF. CDR3 nucleotides: TGTGCCAGCAGTTACTCGACGGCGGATTTCTACGAGCAGTACTTC.

This clonotype was counted between two and nine times. At one of its ends the junction is not consistent with the germline gene, which may arise from a read error. CDR3 nucleotides: TGTGCCACCGGTGATACGAATAGCAATGAGCAGTTCTTC. This sequence encodes CATGDTNSNEQFF. The J gene is TRBJ2-1, the V gene TRBV24-1; no clear D gene. CDR1 and CDR2 from the germline V gene are KGHDR and SFDVKD. The CDR3 is 13 residues long.

This clonotype was detected only a few times. This sequence joins TRBV24-1 and TRBJ2-2, with TRBD1 identical over 7 bases. Trimming at V came to 6 bases and at J to 7 bases, leaving 13 bases not matched to a gene. The CDR3 has 16 residues. Germline lookup yields CDR1 KGHDR and CDR2 SFDVKD. CDR3 bases: TGTGCCACCAGTTCCACCGACAGGGTTGGTTACGGGGAGCTGTTTTTT. Its protein product is CATSSTDRVGYGELFF.

This clonotype has only a few counts. V is TRBV11-3 and J is TRBJ2-7, with D perhaps being TRBD1 or TRBD2 (5 bases each). The germline CDR1 and CDR2 sequences are SGHNT and YENEEA. V was trimmed by 5 bases and J by 3 bases, leaving 17 bases between them. CDR3 length: 15 amino acids. As DNA, the CDR3 is TGTGCCAGCAGCACCGCCGGGACCCTCGACTACGAGCAGTACTTC. This sequence encodes CASSTAGTLDYEQYF.

Concerning this clonotype: No DNA is shown, since the ends of the CDR3 on it are uncertain; the CDR3 is the one TCRdb lists. The chain uses TRBV11-2 and TRBJ1-6; the table names TRBD1, a call not compared with the DNA. Per the germline V gene, CDR1 is SGHAT and CDR2 is FQNNGV. 19 amino acids form the CDR3, both terminal residues included. This CDR3 reads CASSFYICSASRQESPLHF.

This clonotype occurred many times. The chain has TRBV27 and TRBJ1-1; D may be TRBD1 (6 bases). This CDR3 contains 15 residues. Germline V gives CDR1 MNHEY, CDR2 SMNVEV (reference sequence). Trimming removed 0 bases from V and 0 bases from J, with 8 bases in between. CDR3 amino acids: CASSLSRDMNTEAFF. The CDR3 coding sequence is TGTGCCAGCAGTTTATCGAGGGACATGAACACTGAAGCTTTCTTT.

The J gene is TRBJ2-7, the V gene TRBV7-9; D assignment may be TRBD1 or TRBD2 (6 bases each). The CDR3 extends over 15 amino acids. Germline values: CDR1 SEHNR, CDR2 FQNEAQ (reference sequence). Trimming cost V 3 bases and J 0 bases, with 12 bases left between them. The CDR3 DNA follows: TGTGCCAGCAGCTTGGGGTGGGGGGCCTCCTACGAGCAGTACTTC. As protein: CASSLGWGASYEQYF. The full variable domain, in which reference TRBV7-9 and TRBJ2-7 provide the parts outside the CDR3, is DTGVSQNPRHKITKRGQNVTFRCDPISEHNRLYWYRQTLGQGPEFLTYFQNEAQLEKSRLLSDRFSAERPKGSFSTLEIQRTEQGDSAMYLCASSLGWGASYEQYFGPGTRLTVT.

This chain uses TRBV6-5 with TRBJ2-7; no clear D gene. Trimming took 2 bases from V and 0 from J, leaving 8 bases between them. CDR1 and CDR2 (germline): MNHEY, SVGAGI. This CDR3 comprises 14 residues. The CDR3 bases are TGTGCCAGCAGTTACGGAGACACCTCCTACGAGCAGTACTTC. Its protein is CASSYGDTSYEQYF.

In its sample, this clonotype was seen a few times. The V gene is TRBV6-1, the J gene TRBJ1-1; D uncertain. The V gene's germline CDR1 is MNHNS and CDR2 SASEGT. Trimming took 11 bases from V and 11 from J, leaving 21 bases between them. This CDR3 is built from 12 residues. CDR3 nucleotides: TGTGCCGCCCTCACTGGTCGGTCAGTCGCTTTCTTT. The encoded protein is CAALTGRSVAFF.

This clonotype was counted between two and nine times. The chain has TRBV7-9 and TRBJ1-2; no reliable D call. Per germline, CDR1 SEHNR and CDR2 FQNEAQ (reference sequence). Trimming removed 2 bases at V and 1 base at J, with 8 bases between. The CDR3 consists of 14 residues. CDR3 sequence: CASSLIGVNYGYTF. The CDR3 nucleotides are TGTGCCAGCAGCTTAATTGGGGTTAACTATGGCTACACCTTC. The whole variable domain, filled in from reference TRBV7-9 and TRBJ1-2, reads DTGVSQNPRHKITKRGQNVTFRCDPISEHNRLYWYRQTLGQGPEFLTYFQNEAQLEKSRLLSDRFSAERPKGSFSTLEIQRTEQGDSAMYLCASSLIGVNYGYTFGSGTRLTVV.

The chain employs TRBV20-1 and TRBJ1-2, with a possible D match to TRBD1 (5 bases). Trimming removed 7 bases from V and 6 bases from J, with 18 bases in between. Germline loops: CDR1 DFQATT, CDR2 SNEGSKA (reference sequence). The CDR3 consists of 13 residues. The CDR3 DNA reads TGCAGTGTTTTCTACCGAGCAGGGAATGGCTACACCTTC. Translating gives CSVFYRAGNGYTF.

This clonotype was counted only a few times. This chain links TRBV18 with TRBJ2-6; D gene ambiguous. The V gene lost 3 bases and the J gene lost 0 bases, with 12 bases spanning the gap. Germline V gene data show CDR1 as KGHSH and CDR2 as LQKENI. The length of the CDR3 is 17 residues. CDR3 residues: CASSPGSANSGANVLTF. DNA of the CDR3: TGTGCCAGCTCACCGGGCTCAGCGAACTCTGGGGCCAACGTCCTGACTTTC.

This clonotype appeared a few times. The J gene is TRBJ2-1, the V gene TRBV18, with TRBD2 identical over 8 bases. This CDR3 is built from 15 residues. The J segment lost 11 bases and the V segment lost 0 bases, leaving 9 bases of the junction unmatched. Per the germline V gene, CDR1 is KGHSH and CDR2 is LQKENI. CDR3 in amino acids: CASSPPGLVTSKQFF. Here the CDR3 DNA reads TGTGCCAGCTCACCACCGGGACTAGTCACATCCAAGCAGTTCTTC.

There are many counts of this clonotype. The CDR3 nucleotides are TGTGCCAGCAGTGAAGCGGGAGGGCCGTACGAGCAGTACTTC. Its protein product is CASSEAGGPYEQYF. V is TRBV28 and J is TRBJ2-7, with 10 bases that match TRBD2. The junction had 5 bases not matched to a gene; V was cut back by 5 bases and J by 4 bases. CDR1 is MDHEN, CDR2 SYDVKM, per germline. The CDR3 is made up of 14 amino acids.

This clonotype appeared a single time. V and J are TRBV13 and TRBJ2-5; 12 bases fit TRBD1. This CDR3 is built from 16 residues. CDR1 PRHDT and CDR2 FYEKMQ come from the germline V gene (reference sequence). The V and J ends lost 5 bases and 5 bases, in that order; junction bases with no gene match: 9. As DNA, the CDR3 is TGTGCCAGCAGCCACCCGGGACAGGGGGCGTTTGAGACCCAGTACTTC. Its protein product is CASSHPGQGAFETQYF.

This clonotype occurred many times. The chain links TRBV7-9 to TRBJ2-3; maybe TRBD2 (5 bases). Germline V gene data show CDR1 as SEHNR and CDR2 as FQNEAQ (reference sequence). This CDR3 spans 14 amino acids. V was shortened by 0 bases and J by 7 bases, with 11 bases between the two germline ends. As DNA, the CDR3 is TGTGCCAGCAGCTTAGCGGGAGTCGGGAATACGCAGTATTTT. The encoded protein is CASSLAGVGNTQYF.

V usage is TRBV19 and J usage is TRBJ1-6; the match to TRBD1 covers 9 bases. CDR1 is LNHDA, CDR2 SQIVND, per germline (reference sequence). V was pared by 5 bases and J by 4 bases, with 6 bases of the junction left unmatched. CDR3 length: 16 amino acids. The CDR3 DNA is TGTGCCAGTAGTCGGGACAGGGATCGTTATAATTCACCCCTCCACTTT. This encodes CASSRDRDRYNSPLHF.

This clonotype was recorded at least ten times. The chain uses TRBV2 and TRBJ2-7; 11 bases agree with TRBD1. Trimming removed 10 bases from V and 3 bases from J; junction bases left unmatched: 8. The CDR3 totals 14 residues. The germline V gene encodes CDR1 SNHLY and CDR2 FYNNEI. The CDR3 here is CATVGQGVNYEQYF. The CDR3 coding sequence is TGTGCCACCGTGGGACAGGGGGTGAACTACGAGCAGTACTTC. The whole variable domain, filled in from reference TRBV2 and TRBJ2-7, reads EPEVTQTPSHQVTQMGQEVILRCVPISNHLYFYWYRQILGQKVEFLVSFYNNEISEKSEIFDDQFSVERPDGSNFTLKIRSTKLEDSAMYFCATVGQGVNYEQYFGPGTRLTVT.

In DNA form, the CDR3 reads TGTGCCAGCAGCGTAGGACCCAGACAGGCCGAGCAGTACTTC. This gives the protein CASSVGPRQAEQYF. J is TRBJ2-7 and V is TRBV9, with TRBD1 as a possible D gene (6 bases). The V end lost 0 bases, the J end lost 6 bases, and 13 bases lay between the germline ends. Germline V gene sequence: CDR1 SGDLS, CDR2 YYNGEE. CDR3 length equals 14 residues.

In its sample, this clonotype was seen many times. The V gene is TRBV27, the J gene TRBJ2-1; the D gene is possibly TRBD2 (5 bases). Germline loops: CDR1 MNHEY, CDR2 SMNVEV (reference sequence). The CDR3 totals 15 residues. V was clipped by 10 bases and J by 10 bases, with 26 bases between them. Here the CDR3 reads CATSSLRGPVMEQFF. For the CDR3, the DNA is TGTGCCACCTCCAGCTTGCGAGGGCCGGTAATGGAGCAGTTCTTC.

The table lists this clonotype with a few counts. The rearrangement joins TRBV20-1 to TRBJ2-3; a possible D gene is TRBD2 (6 bases). This CDR3 comprises 16 residues. Trimming removed 0 bases at V and 0 bases at J, with 13 bases between. From germline, CDR1 is DFQATT and CDR2 SNEGSKA (reference sequence). The CDR3 bases are TGCAGTGCTAGAGACCCTCCGGAGGGGAGCACAGATACGCAGTATTTT. It encodes CSARDPPEGSTDTQYF.

V gene TRBV19 combines with J gene TRBJ2-7; 8 bases agree with TRBD1. The V gene end was trimmed by 2 bases and the J gene end by 6 bases; junction bases not matched to a gene: 9. Looked up from germline, CDR1 is LNHDA and CDR2 is SQIVND (reference sequence). CDR3 size: 15 residues. The CDR3 sequence is CASSITGTGAREQYF. The CDR3 coding sequence is TGTGCCAGTAGTATAACCGGGACAGGTGCGCGCGAGCAGTACTTC.

This clonotype was detected ten times or more. The chain has TRBV11-3 and TRBJ2-3; the D gene is possibly TRBD1 (6 bases). Germline V gene lookup returns CDR1 SGHNT and CDR2 YENEEA. This CDR3 is built from 16 residues. V was trimmed by 1 base and J by 6 bases, leaving 17 bases between them. The CDR3 DNA follows: TGTGCCAGCAGCTTAGTAGCAGGGGAATTCCCCGATACGCAGTATTTT. Encoded protein: CASSLVAGEFPDTQYF.